This T cell receptor beta chain is from a study of long-term antiretroviral therapy in people with HIV. The CDR3 has 16 residues. CDR1 is SGHKS and CDR2 is YYEKEE in the germline V gene (reference sequence). The V end lost 6 bases, the J end lost 0 bases, and 15 bases lay between the germline ends. It was version v3.0 of the immunoSEQ assay that was run at survey level. Method: immunoSEQ multiplex PCR; TCRdb's copy keeps in-frame clones and lacks some. In the table there are more than 35,000 clones, 75% to 90% of which are singletons. This receptor was obtained from a woman aged 18-29 years with HIV. The sequences come from unsorted PBMCs, collected just before starting antiretroviral therapy. The rearrangement uses TRBV5-5 and TRBJ2-2; TRBD1 is a possible D gene (6 bases). The chain's CDR3 is CASNPRHRANTGELFF. Here the CDR3 DNA reads TGTGCCAGCAACCCAAGACACAGGGCGAACACCGGGGAGCTGTTTTTT.